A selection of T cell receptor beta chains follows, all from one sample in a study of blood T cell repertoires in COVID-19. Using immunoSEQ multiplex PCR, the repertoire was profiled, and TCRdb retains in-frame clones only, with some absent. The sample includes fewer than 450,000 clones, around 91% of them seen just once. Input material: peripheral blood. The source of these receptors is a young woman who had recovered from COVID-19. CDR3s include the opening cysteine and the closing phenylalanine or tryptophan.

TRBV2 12 CASRGPDYIQYF
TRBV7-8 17 CASSLRSPGGGSGELFF
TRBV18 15 CASSSLAGSTDTQYF
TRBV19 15 CASSPGGSSYNEQFF
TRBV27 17 CASSRGLAYLNGNEQFF
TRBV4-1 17 CASSHPAGNVFQDTQYF
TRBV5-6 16 CASSLVLGTGHTEAFF
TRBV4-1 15 CASSLDRGEWDTQYF
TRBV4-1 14 CASSEGSLNTEAFF
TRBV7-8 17 CASSLVFRILGVNVLTF
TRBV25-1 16 CASSEIAGGHYNEQFF
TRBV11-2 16 CASSRNWGQGVNEQFF
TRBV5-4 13 CASTFQGDYGYTF
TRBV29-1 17 CSAITIIQAGRFYGYTF
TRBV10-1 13 CASSDTRYYGYTF
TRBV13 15 CASSLVDGTYNEQFF
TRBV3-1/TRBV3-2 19 CASSQDPPIAGDPTGELFF
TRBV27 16 CASSLLGQGPNQPQHF
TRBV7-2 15 CASSLPQGAVNEQFF
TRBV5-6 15 CASSEGDLAKNIQYF
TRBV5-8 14 CASSRGQGYTEAFF
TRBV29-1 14 CSVTSGISGNTIYF
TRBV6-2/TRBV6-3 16 CASSSTPGYSYNEQFF
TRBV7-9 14 CASNRGGTADTQYF
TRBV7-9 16 CASSFGSENGTGELFF
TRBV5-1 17 CASSLGVAGGLYNEQFF
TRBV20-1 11 CSARDPRGYTF
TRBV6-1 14 CASSEGRWKETQYF
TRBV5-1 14 CASRQEPMNTEAFF
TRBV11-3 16 CASSFLAGTRGNEQFF
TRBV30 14 CAYWTSGSGNEQFF
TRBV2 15 CASSEGTASNQPQHF
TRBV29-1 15 CSVETVDSLNYGYTF
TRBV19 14 CASSTQPLPHEQFF
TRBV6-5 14 CASRDRAINQPQHF
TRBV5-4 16 CASSLSASESTDTQYF
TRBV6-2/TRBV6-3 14 CASSPVAGANEQFF
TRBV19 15 CASSIGGGALNTQYF
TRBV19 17 CASSLGGIITANEKLFF
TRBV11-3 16 CASSLGTSGRLDTQYF
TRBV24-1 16 CATSDFTSSVTDTQYF
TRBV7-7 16 CASSQTRDREYSPLHF
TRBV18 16 CASSPMGGYSNQPQHF
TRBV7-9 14 CASSFYEGTDTQYF
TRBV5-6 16 CASSSGLQGYNSPLHF
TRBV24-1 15 CATSEPRTGGRGYTF
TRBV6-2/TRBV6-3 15 CASSSTGGISYGYTF
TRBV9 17 CASSHGLAGTNTGELFF
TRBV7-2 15 CASSLVGQMAETQYF
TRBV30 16 CAWTLASGNGANVLTF
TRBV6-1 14 CASSDVAGNQPQHF
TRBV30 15 CAWSVLAMRSETQYF
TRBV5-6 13 CASKYARNNEQFF
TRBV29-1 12 CSVAGQGYAAFF
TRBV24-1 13 CATSAGGDNEQFF
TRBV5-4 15 CASSLRSTSWDIQYF
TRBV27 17 CASSLSGPTRPGNTIYF
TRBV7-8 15 CASSSGTSHYNEQFF
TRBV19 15 CASSSTGGSSQPQHF
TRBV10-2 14 CASTAGAYNSPLHF